This T cell receptor (beta chain) was observed in a study of blood T cell repertoires in COVID-19. CDR3 length: 19 residues. The J segment lost 0 bases and the V segment lost 1 base, leaving 13 bases of the junction unmatched. Germline CDR1 reads LGHDT; CDR2 reads YNNKEL (reference sequence). Profiled with immunoSEQ multiplex PCR; TCRdb holds only in-frame clones, not every one. The sample carries approximately 240,000 clones, 83% recorded once. The sequence came from a human donor in a cohort sampled during active COVID-19. V gene TRBV3-1 (or the pseudogene TRBV3-2) combines with J gene TRBJ2-7; 9 bases are a match to TRBD2. Material: peripheral blood. CDR3 amino acids: CASSQVKGIAGVSSYEQYF. For the CDR3, the DNA is TGTGCCAGCAGCCAAGTGAAGGGAATAGCGGGAGTGAGCTCCTACGAGCAGTACTTC.